This TCR beta chain was identified in a study of technical replicates of blood from several donors. V was clipped by 0 bases and J by 6 bases, with 14 bases between them. CDR3 length: 15 amino acids. Germline lookup yields CDR1 MDHEN and CDR2 SYDVKM. Clones were read by immunoSEQ multiplex PCR, and TCRdb kept only the in-frame ones, dropping some. The sample has under 90,000 clones; approximately 94% are singletons. The sequence derives from a human donor in good health. Input material: T cells isolated from PBMCs. The rearrangement joins TRBV28 to TRBJ1-1; possibly TRBD1 for D (5 bases). CDR3 in amino acids: CASSLWIGGTSEAFF. The CDR3 nucleotides read TGTGCCAGCAGTTTATGGATAGGCGGGACCTCTGAAGCTTTCTTT.